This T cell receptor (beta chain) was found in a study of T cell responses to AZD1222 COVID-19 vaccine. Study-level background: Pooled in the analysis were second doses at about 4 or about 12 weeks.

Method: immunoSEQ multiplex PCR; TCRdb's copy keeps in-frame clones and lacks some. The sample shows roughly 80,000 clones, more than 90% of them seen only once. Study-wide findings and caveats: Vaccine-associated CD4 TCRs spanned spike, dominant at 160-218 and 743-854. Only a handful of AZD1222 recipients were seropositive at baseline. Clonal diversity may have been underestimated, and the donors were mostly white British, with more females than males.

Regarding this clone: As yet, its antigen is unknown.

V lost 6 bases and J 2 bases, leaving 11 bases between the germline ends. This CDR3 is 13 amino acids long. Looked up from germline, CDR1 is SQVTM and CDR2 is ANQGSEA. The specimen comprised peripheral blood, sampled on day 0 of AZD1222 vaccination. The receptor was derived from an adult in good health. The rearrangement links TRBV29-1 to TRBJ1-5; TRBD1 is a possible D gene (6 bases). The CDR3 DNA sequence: TGCAGCGTCGCCCGGGGGCGCAATCAGCCCCAGCATTTT. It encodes CSVARGRNQPQHF.